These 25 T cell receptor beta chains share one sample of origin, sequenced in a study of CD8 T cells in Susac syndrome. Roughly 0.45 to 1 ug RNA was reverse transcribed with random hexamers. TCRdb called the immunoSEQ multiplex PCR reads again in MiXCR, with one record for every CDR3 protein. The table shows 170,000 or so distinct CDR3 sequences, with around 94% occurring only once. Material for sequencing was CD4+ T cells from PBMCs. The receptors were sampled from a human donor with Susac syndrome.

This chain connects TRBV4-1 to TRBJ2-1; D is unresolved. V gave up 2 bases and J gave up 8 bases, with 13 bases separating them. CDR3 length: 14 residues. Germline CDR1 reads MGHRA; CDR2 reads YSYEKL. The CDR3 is CASSQPPVADEQFF. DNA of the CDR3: TGCGCCAGCAGCCAACCTCCAGTGGCGGATGAGCAGTTCTTC.

The CDR3 nucleotides are TGTGCCAGCAGCTTAATGCGTTTCAACTATGGCTACACCTTC. This encodes CASSLMRFNYGYTF. V gene TRBV7-9 combines with J gene TRBJ1-2, with unresolved D. The CDR3 is made up of 14 amino acids. The germline V and J ends were trimmed by 2 bases and 2 bases, with 9 bases remaining between them. The germline V gene has CDR1 SEHNR and CDR2 FQNEAQ (reference sequence).

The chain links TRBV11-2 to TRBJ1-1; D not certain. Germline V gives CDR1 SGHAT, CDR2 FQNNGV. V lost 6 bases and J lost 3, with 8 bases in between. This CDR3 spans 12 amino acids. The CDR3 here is CASRHWDTEAFF. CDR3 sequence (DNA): TGTGCCAGCAGGCATTGGGACACTGAAGCTTTCTTT.

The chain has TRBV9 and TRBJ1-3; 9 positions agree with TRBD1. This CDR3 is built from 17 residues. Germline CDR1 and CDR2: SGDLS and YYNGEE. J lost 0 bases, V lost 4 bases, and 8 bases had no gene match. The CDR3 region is CASSTRQGDLSGNTIYF. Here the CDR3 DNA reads TGTGCCAGCAGCACTAGACAGGGGGACCTCTCTGGAAACACCATATATTTT.

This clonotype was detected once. The CDR3 here is CASRDWAGSYEQFF. In nucleotides, the CDR3 is TGTGCCAGCAGGGATTGGGCAGGATCATATGAGCAGTTCTTC. V usage is TRBV27 and J usage is TRBJ2-1; D is unresolved. Germline V CDR1 and CDR2: MNHEY, SMNVEV (reference sequence). The V and J ends lost 6 bases and 8 bases respectively, with 17 bases between them. The CDR3 covers 14 residues.

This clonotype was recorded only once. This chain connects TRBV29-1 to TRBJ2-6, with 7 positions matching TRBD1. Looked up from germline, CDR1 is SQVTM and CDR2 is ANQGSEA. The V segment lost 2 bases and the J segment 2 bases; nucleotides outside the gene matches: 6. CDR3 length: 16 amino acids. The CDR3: CSVELGQGAGANVLTF. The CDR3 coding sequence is TGCAGCGTTGAATTGGGGCAGGGGGCTGGGGCCAACGTCCTGACTTTC.

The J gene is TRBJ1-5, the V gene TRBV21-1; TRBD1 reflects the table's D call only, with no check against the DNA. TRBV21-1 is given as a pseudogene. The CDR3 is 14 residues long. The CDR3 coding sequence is TGTGCCAGCAGCCGTAGGACAGCGCTTCAGCCCCAGCTTTTT. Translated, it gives CASSRRTALQPQLF.

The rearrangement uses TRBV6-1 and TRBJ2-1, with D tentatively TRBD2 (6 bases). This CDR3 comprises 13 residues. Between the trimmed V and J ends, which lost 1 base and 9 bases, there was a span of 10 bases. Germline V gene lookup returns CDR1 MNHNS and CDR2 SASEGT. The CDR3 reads CASSEVYGGEQFF. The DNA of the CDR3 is TGTGCCAGCAGTGAAGTCTACGGGGGTGAGCAGTTCTTC.

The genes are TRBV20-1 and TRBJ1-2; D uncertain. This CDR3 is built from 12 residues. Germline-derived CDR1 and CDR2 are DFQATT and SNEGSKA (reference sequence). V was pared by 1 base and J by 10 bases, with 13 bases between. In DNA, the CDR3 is TGCAGTGCTAGAGTGGGCGGCGGGGACTACACCTTC. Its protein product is CSARVGGGDYTF.

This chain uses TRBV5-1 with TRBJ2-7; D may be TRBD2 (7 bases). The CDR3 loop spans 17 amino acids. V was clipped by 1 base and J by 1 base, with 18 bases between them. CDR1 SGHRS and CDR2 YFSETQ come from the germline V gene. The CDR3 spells CASSLNPGGGGSYEQYF. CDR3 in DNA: TGCGCCAGCAGCTTGAATCCGGGGGGCGGTGGGTCCTACGAGCAGTACTTC. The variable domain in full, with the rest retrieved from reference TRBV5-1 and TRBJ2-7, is KAGVTQTPRYLIKTRGQQVTLSCSPISGHRSVSWYQQTPGQGLQFLFEYFSETQRNKGNFPGRFSGRQFSNSRSEMNVSTLELGDSALYLCASSLNPGGGGSYEQYFGPGTRLTVT.

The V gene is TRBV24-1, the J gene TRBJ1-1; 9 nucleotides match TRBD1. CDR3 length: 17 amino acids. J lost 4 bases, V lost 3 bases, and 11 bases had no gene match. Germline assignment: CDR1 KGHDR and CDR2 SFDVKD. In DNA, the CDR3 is TGTGCCACCAGTGATACTCCGGGACAGGGAATGGCCACTGAAGCTTTCTTT. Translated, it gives CATSDTPGQGMATEAFF.

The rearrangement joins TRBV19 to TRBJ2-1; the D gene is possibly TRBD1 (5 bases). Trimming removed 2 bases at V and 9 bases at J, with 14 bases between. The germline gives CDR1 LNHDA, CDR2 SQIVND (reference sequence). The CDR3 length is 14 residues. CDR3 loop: CASSIQGDQGEQFF. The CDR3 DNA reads TGTGCCAGTAGTATACAGGGCGACCAGGGTGAGCAGTTCTTC. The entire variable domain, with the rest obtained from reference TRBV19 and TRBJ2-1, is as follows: DGGITQSPKYLFRKEGQNVTLSCEQNLNHDAMYWYRQDPGQGLRLIYYSQIVNDFQKGDIAEGYSVSREKKESFPLTVTSAQKNPTAFYLCASSIQGDQGEQFFGPGTRLTVL.

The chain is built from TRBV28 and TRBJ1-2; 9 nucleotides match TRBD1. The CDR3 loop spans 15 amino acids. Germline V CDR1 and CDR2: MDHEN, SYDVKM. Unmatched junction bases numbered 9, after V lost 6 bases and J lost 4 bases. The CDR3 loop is CASSGGLQGAYGYTF. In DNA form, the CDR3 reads TGTGCCAGCAGCGGAGGTCTACAGGGGGCCTATGGCTACACCTTC.

CDR3 DNA sequence: TGTGCCAGCAGTTCAGACAGAAACTTCTACGAGCAGTACTTC. This translates into CASSSDRNFYEQYF. The V call is TRBV28, the J call TRBJ2-7, with D possibly TRBD1 on 5 matching bases. Trimming removed 4 bases at V and 3 bases at J, with 13 bases between. Germline V gene data show CDR1 as MDHEN and CDR2 as SYDVKM. The CDR3 is made up of 14 amino acids.

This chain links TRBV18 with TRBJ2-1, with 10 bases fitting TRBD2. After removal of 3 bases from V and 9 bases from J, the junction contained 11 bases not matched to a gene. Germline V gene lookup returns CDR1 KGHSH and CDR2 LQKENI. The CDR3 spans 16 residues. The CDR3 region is CASSPSGRAGSGEQFF. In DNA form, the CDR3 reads TGTGCCAGCTCACCCAGCGGGAGGGCCGGGAGTGGTGAGCAGTTCTTC. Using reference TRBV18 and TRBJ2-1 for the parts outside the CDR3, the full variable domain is NAGVMQNPRHLVRRRGQEARLRCSPMKGHSHVYWYRQLPEEGLKFMVYLQKENIIDESGMPKERFSAEFPKEGPSILRIQQVVRGDSAAYFCASSPSGRAGSGEQFFGPGTRLTVL.

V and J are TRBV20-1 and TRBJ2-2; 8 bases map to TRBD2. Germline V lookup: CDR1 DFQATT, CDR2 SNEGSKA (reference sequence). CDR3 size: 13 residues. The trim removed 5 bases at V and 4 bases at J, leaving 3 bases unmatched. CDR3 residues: CSAETSVTGELFF. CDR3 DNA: TGCAGTGCTGAGACTAGCGTCACCGGGGAGCTGTTTTTT.

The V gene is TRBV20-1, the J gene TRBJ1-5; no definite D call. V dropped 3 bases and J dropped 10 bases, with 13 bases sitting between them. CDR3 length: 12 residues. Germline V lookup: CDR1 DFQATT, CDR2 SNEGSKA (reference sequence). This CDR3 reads CSARGSPGPQHF. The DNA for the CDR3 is TGCAGTGCTAGGGGTAGCCCGGGACCCCAGCATTTT.

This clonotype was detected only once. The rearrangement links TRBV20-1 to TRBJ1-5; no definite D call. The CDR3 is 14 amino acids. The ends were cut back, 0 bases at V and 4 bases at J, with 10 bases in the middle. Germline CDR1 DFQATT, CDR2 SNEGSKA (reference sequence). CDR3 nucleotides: TGCAGTGCTAGAGATGAGGCCGGGAATCAGCCCCAGCATTTT. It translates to CSARDEAGNQPQHF.

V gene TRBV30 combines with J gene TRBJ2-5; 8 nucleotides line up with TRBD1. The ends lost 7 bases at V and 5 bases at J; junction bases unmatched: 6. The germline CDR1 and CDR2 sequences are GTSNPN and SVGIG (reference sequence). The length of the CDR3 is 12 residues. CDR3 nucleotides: TGTGCCTCTGACAGGGGTGGGGAGACCCAGTACTTC. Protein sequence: CASDRGGETQYF.

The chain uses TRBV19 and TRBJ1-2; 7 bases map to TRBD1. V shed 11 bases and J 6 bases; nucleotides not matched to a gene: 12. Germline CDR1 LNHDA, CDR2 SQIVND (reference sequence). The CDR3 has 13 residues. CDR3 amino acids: CAAADRERNGYTF. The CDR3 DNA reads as TGTGCCGCCGCTGACAGGGAGAGGAATGGCTACACCTTC. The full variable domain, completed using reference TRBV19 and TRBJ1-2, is DGGITQSPKYLFRKEGQNVTLSCEQNLNHDAMYWYRQDPGQGLRLIYYSQIVNDFQKGDIAEGYSVSREKKESFPLTVTSAQKNPTAFYLCAAADRERNGYTFGSGTRLTVV.

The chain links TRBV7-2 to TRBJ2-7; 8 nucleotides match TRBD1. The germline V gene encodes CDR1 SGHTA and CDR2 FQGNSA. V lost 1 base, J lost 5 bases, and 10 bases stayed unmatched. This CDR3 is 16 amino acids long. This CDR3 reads CASSLVSRTGYNEQYF. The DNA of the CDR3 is TGTGCCAGCAGCTTAGTTTCTCGGACAGGGTATAACGAGCAGTACTTC.

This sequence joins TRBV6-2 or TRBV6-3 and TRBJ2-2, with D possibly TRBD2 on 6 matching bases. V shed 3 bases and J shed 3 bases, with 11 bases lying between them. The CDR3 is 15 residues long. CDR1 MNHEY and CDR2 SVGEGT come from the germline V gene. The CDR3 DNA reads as TGTGCCAGCAGTTATGGGGGACTCTACACCGGGGAGCTGTTTTTT. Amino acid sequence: CASSYGGLYTGELFF.

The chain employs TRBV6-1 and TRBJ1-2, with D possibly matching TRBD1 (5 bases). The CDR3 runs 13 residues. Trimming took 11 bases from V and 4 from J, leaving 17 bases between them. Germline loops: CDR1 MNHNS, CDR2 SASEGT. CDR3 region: CAAAGEGFYGYTF. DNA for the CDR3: TGTGCCGCCGCGGGGGAGGGATTCTATGGCTACACCTTC.

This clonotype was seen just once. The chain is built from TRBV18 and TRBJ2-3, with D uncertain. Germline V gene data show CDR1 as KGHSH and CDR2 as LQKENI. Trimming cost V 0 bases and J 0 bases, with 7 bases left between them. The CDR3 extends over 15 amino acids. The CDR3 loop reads CASSPPSRSTDTQYF. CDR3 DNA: TGTGCCAGCTCACCACCGAGCAGAAGCACAGATACGCAGTATTTT. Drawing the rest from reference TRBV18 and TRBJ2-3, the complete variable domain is NAGVMQNPRHLVRRRGQEARLRCSPMKGHSHVYWYRQLPEEGLKFMVYLQKENIIDESGMPKERFSAEFPKEGPSILRIQQVVRGDSAAYFCASSPPSRSTDTQYFGPGTRLTVL.

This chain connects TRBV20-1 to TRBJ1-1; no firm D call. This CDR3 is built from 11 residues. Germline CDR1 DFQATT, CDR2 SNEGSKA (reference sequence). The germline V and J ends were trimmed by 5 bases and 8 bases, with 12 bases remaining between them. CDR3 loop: CSAPAVPEAFF. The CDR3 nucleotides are TGCAGTGCTCCCGCGGTACCCGAAGCTTTCTTT.